The 10 T cell receptor beta chains below all came from one sample that was sequenced in a study of beta chain features in type 1 diabetes. Study-wide results and limits: In every one of the four CD4+ subsets, TCRB CDR3s were moderately but significantly shorter in Type 1 diabetes patients.

Expressed TCRB transcripts were sequenced because the entire RNA isolate underwent reverse transcription. This table comes from immunoSEQ multiplex PCR, and its TCRdb copy is limited to in-frame clones, with some not included. The table shows 630,000 or so clones, with about 14% occurring only once. Their antigen targets remain unknown. Sequenced sample: naive CD4+ T cells from blood. The receptors stem from a man aged 18-30 years with type 1 diabetes.

The chain couples TRBV11-2 to TRBJ1-3; no reliable D call. There are 16 residues in the CDR3. Germline V gene lookup returns CDR1 SGHAT and CDR2 FQNNGV. With 0 bases removed from V and 1 base from J, the gap between germline ends came to 10 bases. Here the CDR3 reads CASSLEGRSSGNTIYF. CDR3 DNA sequence: TGTGCCAGCAGCTTAGAAGGGAGGTCTTCTGGAAACACCATATATTTT.

This chain uses TRBV10-3 with TRBJ2-5, with D possibly matching TRBD2 (5 bases). The germline V gene has CDR1 ENHRY and CDR2 SYGVKD. This CDR3 has 14 amino acids. The V end was cut by 3 bases, the J end by 3 bases, with 11 bases between. The CDR3 is CAISDPPGKETQYF. DNA of the CDR3: TGTGCCATCAGTGACCCGCCGGGGAAAGAGACCCAGTACTTC.

This clone occurred once. This chain uses TRBV5-1 with TRBJ1-3; tentatively, D is TRBD1 (5 bases). The CDR3 contains 15 residues. V lost 0 bases and J 0 bases, leaving 7 bases between the germline ends. The germline CDR1 and CDR2 sequences are SGHRS and YFSETQ. The CDR3 DNA is TGCGCCAGCAGCTTGGGACAGAACTCTGGAAACACCATATATTTT. This gives the protein CASSLGQNSGNTIYF.

This clone was observed a handful of times. This sequence joins TRBV6-1 and TRBJ1-2; D gene uncertain. V lost 2 bases to trimming and J lost 6 bases, with 10 bases between them. The CDR3 spans 13 residues. Germline CDR1 MNHNS, CDR2 SASEGT. CDR3 sequence (DNA): TGTGCCAGCAGTGAATTGGCGGTGGATGGCTACACCTTC. Amino acid sequence: CASSELAVDGYTF.

The rearrangement uses TRBV9 and TRBJ2-5, with 10 bases aligning to TRBD1. Trimming took 3 bases from V and 3 from J; bases not matched to a gene: 5. The CDR3 has 15 amino acids. CDR1 and CDR2 from the germline V gene are SGDLS and YYNGEE. The CDR3 is CASSALTGGEETQYF. In DNA, the CDR3 is TGTGCCAGCAGCGCCTTGACAGGGGGCGAAGAGACCCAGTACTTC.

This chain joins TRBV25-1 and TRBJ2-3, with TRBD1 as a possible D gene (6 bases). Germline CDR1 MGHDK, CDR2 SYGVNS. This CDR3 contains 14 residues. Trimming removed 9 bases at V and 6 bases at J, with 19 bases between. For the CDR3, the DNA is TGTGCCAGTCGGGACACCGCAGGATTGGATACGCAGTATTTT. Its translation is CASRDTAGLDTQYF.

This clone has only a few counts. The chain combines TRBV11-1 with TRBJ1-1; no reliable D call. V lost 5 bases, J lost 5 bases, and 12 bases lay in between. The germline gives CDR1 SGHAT, CDR2 FQDESV (reference sequence). The CDR3 runs to 13 residues. The CDR3 region is CASSELKGTEAFF. The DNA of the CDR3 is TGTGCCAGCAGCGAACTGAAAGGGACTGAAGCTTTCTTT.

This clone was recorded a few times. This chain links TRBV30 with TRBJ2-3, with D perhaps TRBD1 (6 bases). Germline CDR1 reads GTSNPN; CDR2 reads SVGIG (reference sequence). The CDR3 consists of 12 residues. Deletions cut 3 bases from V and 6 bases from J, with 10 bases between. The CDR3 here is CAWRIDRDTQYF. The CDR3 DNA follows: TGTGCCTGGAGGATAGACAGGGATACGCAGTATTTT.

A few counts support this clone. This sequence joins TRBV29-1 and TRBJ1-2; D is uncertain. Germline V lookup: CDR1 SQVTM, CDR2 ANQGSEA. Trimming left V 4 bases short and J 2 bases short, with 17 bases between. This CDR3 comprises 15 residues. The CDR3 DNA follows: TGCAGCGTTGGAGACGCGGGGTCGTCCAACTATGGCTACACCTTC. It translates to CSVGDAGSSNYGYTF. Together with reference TRBV29-1 and TRBJ1-2, the CDR3 gives the full variable domain: SAVISQKPSRDICQRGTSLTIQCQVDSQVTMMFWYRQQPGQSLTLIATANQGSEATYESGFVIDKFPISRPNLTFSTLTVSNMSPEDSSIYLCSVGDAGSSNYGYTFGSGTRLTVV.

A few counts support this clone. This chain uses TRBV30 with TRBJ2-5; tentative D call: TRBD1 (5 bases). CDR3 length equals 13 residues. CDR1 and CDR2 (germline): GTSNPN, SVGIG (reference sequence). V lost 0 bases, J lost 3 bases, and 8 bases lay in between. The CDR3 here is CAWSVAGKETQYF. DNA for the CDR3: TGTGCCTGGAGTGTTGCAGGGAAAGAGACCCAGTACTTC.